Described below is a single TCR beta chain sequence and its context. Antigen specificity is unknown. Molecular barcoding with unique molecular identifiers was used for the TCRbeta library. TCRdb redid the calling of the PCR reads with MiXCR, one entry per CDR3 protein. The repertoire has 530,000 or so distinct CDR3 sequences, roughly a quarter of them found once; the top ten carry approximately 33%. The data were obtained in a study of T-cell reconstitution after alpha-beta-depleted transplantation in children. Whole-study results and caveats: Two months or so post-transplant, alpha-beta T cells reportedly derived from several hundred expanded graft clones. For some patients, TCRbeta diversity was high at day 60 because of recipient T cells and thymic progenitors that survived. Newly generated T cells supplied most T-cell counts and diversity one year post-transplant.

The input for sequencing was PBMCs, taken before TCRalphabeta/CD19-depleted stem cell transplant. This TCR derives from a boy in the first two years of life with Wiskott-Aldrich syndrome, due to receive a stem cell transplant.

CDR3 coding DNA: TGTGCCATCAGTGTACGAAAAACCGATCAGCCCCAGCATTTT. Translation gives CAISVRKTDQPQHF. This rearrangement joins TRBV10-3 to TRBJ1-5; no clear D gene. The V gene lost 4 bases and the J gene lost 5 bases, with 12 bases spanning the gap. CDR1 is ENHRY, CDR2 SYGVKD, per germline. CDR3 length equals 14 residues.